Shown below are 4 T cell receptor beta chains from a single sample sequenced in a study of human T cells and chemical hapten exposure. TCRdb re-called the RACE reads through MiXCR, storing one row per CDR3 protein. The repertoire includes 380,000 or so distinct CDR3 sequences, around 5% of them detected once, and over 7% sits in the top ten. The sample's time point: pre-sensitization, week 0. The treatment here: therapeutic diphenylcyclopropenone sensitization with weekly scalp DPC. The sequences come from whole blood, collected in connection with sensitization to the hapten diphenylcyclopropenone (DPC). The receptors here all came from a woman in her late teens or twenties with alopecia areata. Some clones in this sample may be carry-over from other donors' samples.

The rearrangement uses TRBV2 and TRBJ1-2; D is perhaps TRBD1 (6 bases). Deletions cut 5 bases from V and 4 bases from J, with 14 bases between. Germline assignment: CDR1 SNHLY and CDR2 FYNNEI. The CDR3 has 14 residues. The CDR3 bases are TGTGCCAGCAGTCAAGACGGGGGCTTCTATGGCTACACCTTC. The encoded protein is CASSQDGGFYGYTF.

The chain has TRBV4-1 and TRBJ1-1; 9 bases map to TRBD1. CDR3 length: 15 amino acids. CDR1 and CDR2 from the germline V gene are MGHRA and YSYEKL. J lost 3 bases, V lost 2 bases, and 4 bases had no gene match. The CDR3 DNA reads as TGCGCCAGCAGCCAACGAGGGACAGGGCACACTGAAGCTTTCTTT. It codes for CASSQRGTGHTEAFF.

V is TRBV7-3 and J is TRBJ2-3; 13 bases fit TRBD2. From germline, CDR1 is SGHTA and CDR2 FQGTGA. This CDR3 has 16 residues. J gave up 8 bases and V 8 bases, and 13 bases lay outside the gene matches. The CDR3 DNA reads TGTGCCAGCGGGACGGGACTAGCGGGGCTGGCGGGTACGCAGTATTTT. It translates to CASGTGLAGLAGTQYF.

This clonotype came up many times. The rearrangement uses TRBV5-1 and TRBJ2-5; 8 nucleotides agree with TRBD1. Germline V gives CDR1 SGHRS, CDR2 YFSETQ. The ends lost 0 bases at V and 2 bases at J; junction bases unmatched: 9. The CDR3 contains 17 residues. This CDR3 reads CASSLAKVQGEQETQYF. The CDR3 DNA follows: TGCGCCAGCAGCTTGGCCAAAGTACAGGGGGAACAAGAGACCCAGTACTTC.